Following are 3 T cell receptor beta chains from one sample sequenced in a study of blood T cell repertoires in COVID-19. Produced via immunoSEQ multiplex PCR; TCRdb's table is partial and in-frame only. The table has 200,000 to 300,000 clones, roughly 80% seen once. Sequenced material: peripheral blood. The receptors shown here come from a woman younger than 30 with acute or convalescent COVID-19.

This rearrangement joins TRBV6-6 to TRBJ1-6; possible D gene TRBD1, 5 bases. This CDR3 has 15 residues. Looked up from germline, CDR1 is MNHNY and CDR2 is SVGAGI (reference sequence). Trimming took off 5 bases at V and 4 bases at J, with 12 bases between the two ends. CDR3 loop: CASSRDSSYNSPLHF. The CDR3 nucleotides read TGTGCCAGCAGTCGCGACAGCTCTTATAATTCACCCCTCCACTTT.

The rearrangement links TRBV19 to TRBJ2-3; 7 nucleotides agree with TRBD2. The germline V gene has CDR1 LNHDA and CDR2 SQIVND (reference sequence). The CDR3 is 16 amino acids. The J segment lost 1 base and the V segment lost 1 base, leaving 5 bases of the junction unmatched. CDR3 nucleotides: TGTGCCAGTAGTATAGGTGCGGGAGCGGGCACAGATACGCAGTATTTT. The encoded protein is CASSIGAGAGTDTQYF.

The chain carries TRBV5-5 and TRBJ2-7, with 7 bases matching TRBD2. Germline values: CDR1 SGHKS, CDR2 YYEKEE (reference sequence). CDR3 length equals 16 residues. The V segment lost 1 base and the J segment 0 bases; nucleotides outside the gene matches: 7. DNA of the CDR3: TGTGCCAGCAGCTTGCTTAGCGGGTTACTCTCCTACGAGCAGTACTTC. Amino acid sequence: CASSLLSGLLSYEQYF.